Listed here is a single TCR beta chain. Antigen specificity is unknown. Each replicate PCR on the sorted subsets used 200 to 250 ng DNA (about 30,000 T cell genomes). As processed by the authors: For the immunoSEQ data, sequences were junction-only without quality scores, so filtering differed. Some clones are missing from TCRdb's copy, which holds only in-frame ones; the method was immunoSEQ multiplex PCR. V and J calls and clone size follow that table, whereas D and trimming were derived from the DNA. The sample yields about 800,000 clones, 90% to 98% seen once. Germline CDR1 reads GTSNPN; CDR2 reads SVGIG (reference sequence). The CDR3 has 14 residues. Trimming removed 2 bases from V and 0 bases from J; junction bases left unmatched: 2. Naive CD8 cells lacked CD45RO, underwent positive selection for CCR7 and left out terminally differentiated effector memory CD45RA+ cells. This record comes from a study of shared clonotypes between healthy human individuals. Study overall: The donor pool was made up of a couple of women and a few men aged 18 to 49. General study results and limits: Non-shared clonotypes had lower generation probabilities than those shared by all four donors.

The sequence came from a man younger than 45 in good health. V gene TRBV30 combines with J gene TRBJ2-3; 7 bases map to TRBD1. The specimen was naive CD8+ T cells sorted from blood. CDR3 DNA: TGTGCCTGGAGTCCGGGACAGAGCACAGATACGCAGTATTTT. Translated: CAWSPGQSTDTQYF.